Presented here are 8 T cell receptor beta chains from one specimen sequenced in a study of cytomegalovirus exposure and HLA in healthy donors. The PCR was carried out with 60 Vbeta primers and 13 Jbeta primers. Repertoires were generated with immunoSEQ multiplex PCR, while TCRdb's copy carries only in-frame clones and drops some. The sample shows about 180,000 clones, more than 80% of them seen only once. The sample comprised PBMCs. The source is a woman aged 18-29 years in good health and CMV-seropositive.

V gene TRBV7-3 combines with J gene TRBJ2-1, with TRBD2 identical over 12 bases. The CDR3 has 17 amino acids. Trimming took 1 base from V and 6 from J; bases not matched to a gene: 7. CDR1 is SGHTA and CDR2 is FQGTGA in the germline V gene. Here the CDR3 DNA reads TGTGCCAGCAGCTTAAACGCCCTAGCGGGGGGGCTCAATGAGCAGTTCTTC. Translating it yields CASSLNALAGGLNEQFF.

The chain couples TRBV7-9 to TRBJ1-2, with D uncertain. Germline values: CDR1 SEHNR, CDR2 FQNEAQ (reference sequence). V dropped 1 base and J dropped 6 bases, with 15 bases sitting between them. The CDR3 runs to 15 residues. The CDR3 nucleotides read TGTGCCAGCAGCTTAGATCGCGGGGAGAAGAATGGCTACACCTTC. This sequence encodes CASSLDRGEKNGYTF.

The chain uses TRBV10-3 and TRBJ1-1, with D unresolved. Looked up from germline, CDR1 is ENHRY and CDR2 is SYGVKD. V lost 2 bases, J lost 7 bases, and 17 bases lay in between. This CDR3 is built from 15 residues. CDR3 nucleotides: TGTGCCATCAGTGAGAGGTCGGGTCAGACTATTGAAGCTTTCTTT. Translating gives CAISERSGQTIEAFF.

CDR3: CASSGYLGGGSSYEQYF. Written as DNA, the CDR3 is TGTGCCAGCAGCGGCTACTTAGGGGGCGGAAGCTCCTACGAGCAGTACTTC. The gene calls are TRBV5-6 and TRBJ2-7, with TRBD1 matching over 7 bases. CDR1 SGHDT and CDR2 YYEEEE come from the germline V gene. The CDR3 sequence is 17 residues long. V lost 4 bases to trimming and J lost 0 bases; unmatched junction nucleotides: 13.

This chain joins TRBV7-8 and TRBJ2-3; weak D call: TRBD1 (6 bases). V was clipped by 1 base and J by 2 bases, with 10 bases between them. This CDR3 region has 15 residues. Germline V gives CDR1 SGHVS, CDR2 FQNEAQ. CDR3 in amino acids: CASSLVRQATDTQYF. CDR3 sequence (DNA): TGTGCCAGCAGCTTAGTGAGACAGGCCACAGATACGCAGTATTTT.

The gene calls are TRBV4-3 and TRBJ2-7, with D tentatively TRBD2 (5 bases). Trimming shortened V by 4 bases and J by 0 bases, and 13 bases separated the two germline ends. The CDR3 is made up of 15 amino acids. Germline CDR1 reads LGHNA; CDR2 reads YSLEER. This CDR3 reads CASSPSRGSSYEQYF. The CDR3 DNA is TGCGCCAGCAGCCCATCCCGGGGTAGCTCCTACGAGCAGTACTTC.

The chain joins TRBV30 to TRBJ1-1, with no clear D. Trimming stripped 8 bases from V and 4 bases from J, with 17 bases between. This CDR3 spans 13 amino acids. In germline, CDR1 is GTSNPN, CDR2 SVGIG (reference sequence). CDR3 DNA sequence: TGTGCCCACACGCACGGGATGGGCACTGAAGCTTTCTTT. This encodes CAHTHGMGTEAFF.

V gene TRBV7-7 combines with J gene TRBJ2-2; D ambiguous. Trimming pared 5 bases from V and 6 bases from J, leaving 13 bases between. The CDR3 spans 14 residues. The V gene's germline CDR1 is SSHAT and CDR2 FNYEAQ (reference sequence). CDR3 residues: CASSASVNPGELFF. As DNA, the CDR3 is TGTGCCAGCAGCGCCTCAGTTAATCCCGGGGAGCTGTTTTTT. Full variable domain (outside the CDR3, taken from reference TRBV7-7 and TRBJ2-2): GAGVSQSPRYKVTKRGQDVTLRCDPISSHATLYWYQQALGQGPEFLTYFNYEAQPDKSGLPSDRFSAERPEGSISTLTIQRTEQRDSAMYRCASSASVNPGELFFGEGSRLTVL.